This is a list of T cell receptor beta chains from one sample in a study of T cell repertoires in aging, cancer and after chemotherapy. TCRdb processed the multiplex PCR reads anew with MiXCR; each CDR3 protein has one entry. The sample lists about 9,800 distinct CDR3 sequences; roughly 37% were seen once. The sequencing sample was made of blood. These receptors were collected from a human donor in good health. Each CDR3 is given with its conserved first and last residue. The D gene is left open where the match is weak. For some rows the clone size is stated as once, few or many, or as a class when expanded; others skip it.

clone size | D gene | J gene | V gene | CDR3 DNA | CDR3 protein
- | TRBD1 | TRBJ2-7 | TRBV7-2 | TGTGCCAGCAGCTTAGGGGGACAGGGGATCCACGAGCAGTACTTC | CASSLGGQGIHEQYF
few | - | TRBJ2-7 | TRBV12-3/TRBV12-4 | TGTGCCAGCAGTTCACGGGTCTCTCGGGGCTACGAGCAGTACTTC | CASSSRVSRGYEQYF
few | TRBD2 | TRBJ2-1 | TRBV15 | TGTGCCACCAGCAGGGACGGGACTAGCGGAACTGAGCAGTTCTTC | CATSRDGTSGTEQFF
few | - | TRBJ1-2 | TRBV15 | TGTGCCACCAGCAGAGATTCGGCACTCTATGGCTACACCTTC | CATSRDSALYGYTF
- | TRBD2 | TRBJ2-2 | TRBV27 | TGTGCCAGCAGACGGGGGGGCGTTAACACCGGGGAGCTGTTTTTT | CASRRGGVNTGELFF
medium-sized | - | TRBJ2-3 | TRBV19 | TGTGCCAGTAGTATACTTGATGGTCGTACAGATACGCAGTATTTT | CASSILDGRTDTQYF
- | TRBD2 | TRBJ2-1 | TRBV5-1 | TGCGCCAGCACCGCGGGAGAAAGTAATGAGCAGTTCTTC | CASTAGESNEQFF
- | TRBD2 | TRBJ2-5 | TRBV5-5 | TGCGCCAGCAGCTTTAGCGGGAGTGTAGGGGAGACCCAGTACTTC | CASSFSGSVGETQYF
- | - | TRBJ2-1 | TRBV30 | TGTGCCAGCAGCCGGTTCGCCCTTGGATTTGAGCAGTTCTTC | CASSRFALGFEQFF
- | - | TRBJ1-5 | TRBV5-5 | TGTGCCAGCAGCTTGGACAGTCCAACGGGCAATCAGCCCCAGCATTTT | CASSLDSPTGNQPQHF
- | - | TRBJ1-2 | TRBV27 | TGTGCCAGCAGTCCCAGTCCTAACTATGGCTACACCTTC | CASSPSPNYGYTF
- | - | TRBJ1-4 | TRBV7-6 | TGTGCCAGCAGCTTAGAATGGGGGAGCTACGGTGGAAAACTGTTTTTT | CASSLEWGSYGGKLFF
- | - | TRBJ1-3 | TRBV7-9 | TGTGCCAGCAGTCCCCTTGGAGGCACCATATATTTT | CASSPLGGTIYF
- | - | TRBJ2-3 | TRBV30 | TGTGCCTGGAGTCGGTGGGACCCCCCGAGCACAGATACGCAGTATTTT | CAWSRWDPPSTDTQYF
- | TRBD2 | TRBJ2-1 | TRBV27 | TGTGCCAGCAGTTTATCGTACGGCGGGAGGGGACCCTATGAGCAGTTCTTC | CASSLSYGGRGPYEQFF
- | - | TRBJ2-3 | TRBV19 | TGTGCCAGTAGTCCAGGAGGAACTAACGGACACGGAAGGACAGATACGCAGTATTTT | CASSPGGTNGHGRTDTQYF
- | - | TRBJ2-3 | TRBV7-6 | TGTGCCAGCAGCTTAGGTGGACAGCCCATAGATACGCAGTATTTT | CASSLGGQPIDTQYF
few | - | TRBJ2-2 | TRBV5-4 | TGTGCCAGCAGCTTGAGCGGGACAGCCACCGGGGAGCTGTTTTTT | CASSLSGTATGELFF
- | TRBD2 | TRBJ2-1 | TRBV6-6 | TGTGCCAGCAGTTACTCAGTTAAGCGGGGCAATGAGCAGTTCTTC | CASSYSVKRGNEQFF
few | TRBD2 | TRBJ2-1 | TRBV11-1 | TGTGCCAGCTCATCCCGCGGGAGTGGGAATGAGCAGTTCTTC | CASSSRGSGNEQFF
few | TRBD2 | TRBJ2-3 | TRBV6-1 | TGTGCCAGCAGTGTTCTAGCGGAGAGCACAGATACGCAGTATTTT | CASSVLAESTDTQYF
- | TRBD1 | TRBJ1-6 | TRBV6-1 | TGTGCCAGCAGCCTCGGACAGGATTCTGTACCCCTCCACTTT | CASSLGQDSVPLHF
- | TRBD1 | TRBJ1-4 | TRBV6-5 | TGTGCCAGCAGTTGGGCAGGGGGCCCAACTAATGAAAAACTGTTTTTT | CASSWAGGPTNEKLFF
- | - | TRBJ1-6 | TRBV4-3 | TGCGCCAGCAGCCAAGAAGGCAATAATTCACCCCTCCACTTT | CASSQEGNNSPLHF
- | TRBD1 | TRBJ2-3 | TRBV5-4 | TGTGCCAGCAGCTTGACCGGACAGGGTGACACAGATACGCAGTATTTT | CASSLTGQGDTDTQYF
few | TRBD2 | TRBJ2-5 | TRBV6-2/TRBV6-3 | TGTGCCAGCAGTTTTACCGCGGGGGACGAGGAGACCCAGTACTTC | CASSFTAGDEETQYF
- | TRBD2 | TRBJ2-1 | TRBV6-4 | TGTGCCAGCAGTGACTCGGCGACTAGCGGGCACAATGAGCAGTTCTTC | CASSDSATSGHNEQFF
few | TRBD2 | TRBJ2-6 | TRBV12-3/TRBV12-4 | TGTGCCAGCAGTTGGGGGGGATCTGGGGCCAACGTCCTGACTTTC | CASSWGGSGANVLTF
few | - | TRBJ2-5 | TRBV10-3 | TGTGCCATCAGTGAGCCGACCCTACTAGAGACCCAGTACTTC | CAISEPTLLETQYF
- | - | TRBJ1-2 | TRBV19 | TGTGCCAGTAGTCCCCGGGGGGGTGAGTATGGCTACACCTTC | CASSPRGGEYGYTF
few | TRBD1 | TRBJ2-7 | TRBV12-3/TRBV12-4 | TGTGCCAGCAGTCTTCGACAGGGCGGATACGAGCAGTACTTC | CASSLRQGGYEQYF
- | - | TRBJ1-5 | TRBV6-6 | TGTGCCAGCAGTACAGGGTCGGGCAATCAGCCCCAGCATTTT | CASSTGSGNQPQHF
- | TRBD2 | TRBJ2-1 | TRBV19 | TGTGCCAGTAGGAGGGGAGCGGGAAACTACAATGAGCAGTTCTTC | CASRRGAGNYNEQFF